The rows below give T cell receptor beta chains drawn from one sample of a study of T cell repertoires in cytomegalovirus infection. TCRdb ran MiXCR on the reads and lists one entry per CDR3 protein. The repertoire holds about 180,000 distinct CDR3 sequences, about 18% seen once, with about 25% in the top ten. The material sequenced was CD8+ T cells from PBMCs. The receptors were gathered from a human donor in good health (CMV status not recorded). Some clones in this sample may be carry-over from other donors' samples. CDR3s leave out the opening cysteine and the closing phenylalanine or tryptophan. The D gene is left open where the match is weak. Expanded clones are given a class, and other clones once, few, many or no size at all.

V gene: TRBV7-6
D gene: -
J gene: TRBJ2-7
clone size: -
CDR3 protein: ASSTWDPVSGGEQY

V gene: TRBV30
D gene: -
J gene: TRBJ1-1
clone size: few
CDR3 protein: AWSAPDETVNTEAF

V gene: TRBV7-6
D gene: TRBD2
J gene: TRBJ2-1
clone size: many
CDR3 protein: ASSQTSGGLSYNEQF

V gene: TRBV5-6
D gene: -
J gene: TRBJ1-1
clone size: -
CDR3 protein: ASSLGGGETEAF

V gene: TRBV5-6
D gene: -
J gene: TRBJ1-2
clone size: -
CDR3 protein: ASSQGYYGYT

V gene: TRBV29-1
D gene: -
J gene: TRBJ2-6
clone size: few
CDR3 protein: SVLHSSGANVLT

V gene: TRBV12-3/TRBV12-4
D gene: TRBD1
J gene: TRBJ2-3
clone size: few
CDR3 protein: ASSSRGQGFTDTQY

V gene: TRBV7-2
D gene: -
J gene: TRBJ2-1
clone size: -
CDR3 protein: ASLGIYNEQF

V gene: TRBV4-1
D gene: -
J gene: TRBJ2-1
clone size: few
CDR3 protein: ASSQDRQGLNEQF

V gene: TRBV24-1
D gene: TRBD2
J gene: TRBJ2-7
clone size: -
CDR3 protein: ATGTSDSYEQY

V gene: TRBV4-1
D gene: -
J gene: TRBJ1-6
clone size: many
CDR3 protein: ASSQEGADRPLH

V gene: TRBV28
D gene: -
J gene: TRBJ1-1
clone size: few
CDR3 protein: ASSFSSGLNTEAF

V gene: TRBV29-1
D gene: TRBD1
J gene: TRBJ1-2
clone size: -
CDR3 protein: SVEGQGKTLYGYT

V gene: TRBV11-2
D gene: TRBD1
J gene: TRBJ1-4
clone size: -
CDR3 protein: ASSSPTGSGGEKLF

V gene: TRBV5-6
D gene: -
J gene: TRBJ1-1
clone size: -
CDR3 protein: ASSATGFTEAF

V gene: TRBV12-3/TRBV12-4
D gene: -
J gene: TRBJ1-5
clone size: few
CDR3 protein: ASSLASNQPQH

V gene: TRBV28
D gene: -
J gene: TRBJ2-3
clone size: few
CDR3 protein: ATRTSGHTQY

V gene: TRBV7-9
D gene: TRBD1
J gene: TRBJ2-2
clone size: few
CDR3 protein: ASSSQDRGTGELF

V gene: TRBV28
D gene: TRBD1
J gene: TRBJ1-5
clone size: few
CDR3 protein: ASRDRGDSSNQPQH

V gene: TRBV7-2
D gene: TRBD1
J gene: TRBJ1-3
clone size: many
CDR3 protein: ASSFTDRLFSGNTIY

V gene: TRBV27
D gene: -
J gene: TRBJ1-3
clone size: few
CDR3 protein: ASSPSGPGNTIY

V gene: TRBV14
D gene: -
J gene: TRBJ2-5
clone size: once
CDR3 protein: ASSAQGWIRETQY

V gene: TRBV6-6
D gene: TRBD2
J gene: TRBJ2-5
clone size: -
CDR3 protein: ASSLGLAGQETQY

V gene: TRBV6-2/TRBV6-3
D gene: -
J gene: TRBJ1-1
clone size: -
CDR3 protein: ASFWDLNTEAF

V gene: TRBV12-5
D gene: -
J gene: TRBJ1-2
clone size: few
CDR3 protein: ASGAGGSYGYT

V gene: TRBV20-1
D gene: TRBD1
J gene: TRBJ2-1
clone size: few
CDR3 protein: SARDYRDRGLFEQF

V gene: TRBV7-9
D gene: -
J gene: TRBJ1-1
clone size: -
CDR3 protein: ASSLEWGGGEAF

V gene: TRBV7-2
D gene: -
J gene: TRBJ1-4
clone size: few
CDR3 protein: ASSLGRLATDEKLF

V gene: TRBV12-3/TRBV12-4
D gene: -
J gene: TRBJ2-3
clone size: few
CDR3 protein: ASSFGVFSTDTQY

V gene: TRBV29-1
D gene: -
J gene: TRBJ2-2
clone size: few
CDR3 protein: SVEEGYTGELF

V gene: TRBV7-9
D gene: -
J gene: TRBJ2-7
clone size: -
CDR3 protein: ASRPEGGASLSSYEQY

V gene: TRBV7-2
D gene: -
J gene: TRBJ1-2
clone size: few
CDR3 protein: ASSLERSIYGYT

V gene: TRBV28
D gene: -
J gene: TRBJ1-1
clone size: -
CDR3 protein: ASSLGGGLTEAF

V gene: TRBV4-3
D gene: TRBD1
J gene: TRBJ2-2
clone size: many
CDR3 protein: ASSQTPGQGTGELF

V gene: TRBV6-8
D gene: TRBD1
J gene: TRBJ1-1
clone size: -
CDR3 protein: ASSLTGSGHTEAF

V gene: TRBV12-3/TRBV12-4
D gene: TRBD2
J gene: TRBJ2-7
clone size: -
CDR3 protein: ASSWAGVLTYEQY

V gene: TRBV7-9
D gene: -
J gene: TRBJ2-7
clone size: -
CDR3 protein: ASSLGGYYEQY

V gene: TRBV12-5
D gene: -
J gene: TRBJ2-7
clone size: few
CDR3 protein: ASVQGGNEQY

V gene: TRBV12-5
D gene: -
J gene: TRBJ2-2
clone size: few
CDR3 protein: ASGLVQYTGELF

V gene: TRBV5-6
D gene: TRBD1
J gene: TRBJ1-2
clone size: few
CDR3 protein: ASSSMGQGYGYT

V gene: TRBV20-1
D gene: -
J gene: TRBJ1-1
clone size: few
CDR3 protein: SARERSRLNTEAF

V gene: TRBV2
D gene: -
J gene: TRBJ2-4
clone size: -
CDR3 protein: ASGTLAKNIQY

V gene: TRBV2
D gene: -
J gene: TRBJ1-2
clone size: -
CDR3 protein: ASPRGPNYGYT

V gene: TRBV20-1
D gene: TRBD2
J gene: TRBJ2-2
clone size: few
CDR3 protein: SADSLLAGGENTGELF

V gene: TRBV2
D gene: TRBD2
J gene: TRBJ2-3
clone size: -
CDR3 protein: ASSEWTSGGHTDTQY

V gene: TRBV19
D gene: -
J gene: TRBJ2-1
clone size: once
CDR3 protein: AIRGGRNEQF

V gene: TRBV7-9
D gene: -
J gene: TRBJ2-4
clone size: -
CDR3 protein: ALSALAKNIHY

V gene: TRBV6-2/TRBV6-3
D gene: TRBD2
J gene: TRBJ2-7
clone size: few
CDR3 protein: AASTSGYSYEQY

V gene: TRBV7-8
D gene: TRBD1
J gene: TRBJ1-1
clone size: many
CDR3 protein: ASSKISGQVNTEAF

V gene: TRBV7-9
D gene: -
J gene: TRBJ2-1
clone size: -
CDR3 protein: ASSAPFRPLNEQF

V gene: TRBV10-3
D gene: TRBD1
J gene: TRBJ2-7
clone size: many
CDR3 protein: AISSGTVSSYEQY

V gene: TRBV6-2/TRBV6-3
D gene: -
J gene: TRBJ2-1
clone size: few
CDR3 protein: ASSPGTLSSYNEQF

V gene: TRBV7-2
D gene: -
J gene: TRBJ2-7
clone size: few
CDR3 protein: ASSLRGIPFYEQY

V gene: TRBV12-3/TRBV12-4
D gene: -
J gene: TRBJ2-1
clone size: -
CDR3 protein: ACSLLAVPQF

V gene: TRBV7-3
D gene: -
J gene: TRBJ2-7
clone size: -
CDR3 protein: AIRPDSSYEQY

V gene: TRBV7-9
D gene: -
J gene: TRBJ2-7
clone size: -
CDR3 protein: ASSLFSPDEQY